This T cell receptor beta chain was profiled in a study of T cell repertoires in cytomegalovirus infection. Germline V gene lookup returns CDR1 SEHNR and CDR2 FQNEAQ (reference sequence). V was pared by 1 base and J by 1 base, with 10 bases of the junction left unmatched. The CDR3 length is 19 residues. TCRdb re-called the reads with MiXCR, one entry per CDR3 protein. The sample includes fewer than 950,000 distinct CDR3 sequences, roughly 33% seen only once; the top ten take around an eighth. This clonotype was recorded many times. Its specificity is not known. Sequencing was performed on cultured CD8+ T cells from PBMCs, taken from culture after CMV antigen stimulation. This TCR was recovered from a human donor in good health (CMV status not recorded). Some clones in this sample may be carry-over from other donors' samples. The rearrangement links TRBV7-9 to TRBJ1-1; TRBD1 aligns across 12 bases. The CDR3 DNA reads TGTGCCAGCAGCTTAGGGGGAATTGGGGACAGGGGGCCGAACACTGAAGCTTTCTTT. Encoded protein: CASSLGGIGDRGPNTEAFF.